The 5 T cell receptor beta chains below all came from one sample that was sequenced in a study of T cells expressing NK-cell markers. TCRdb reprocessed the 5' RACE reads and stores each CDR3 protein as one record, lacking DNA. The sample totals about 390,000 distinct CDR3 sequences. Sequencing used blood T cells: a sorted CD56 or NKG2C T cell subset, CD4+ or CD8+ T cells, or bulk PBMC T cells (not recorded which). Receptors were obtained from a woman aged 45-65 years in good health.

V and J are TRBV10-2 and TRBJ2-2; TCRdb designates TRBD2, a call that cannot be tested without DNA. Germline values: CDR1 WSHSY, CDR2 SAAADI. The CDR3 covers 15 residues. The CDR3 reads CASSRDGLNTGELFF.

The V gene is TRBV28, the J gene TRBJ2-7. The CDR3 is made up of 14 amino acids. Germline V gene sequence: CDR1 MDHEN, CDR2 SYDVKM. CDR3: CASSLPRSAYEQYF.

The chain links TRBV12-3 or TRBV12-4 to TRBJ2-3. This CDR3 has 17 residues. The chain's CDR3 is CASSLAGLGSGGDTQYF.

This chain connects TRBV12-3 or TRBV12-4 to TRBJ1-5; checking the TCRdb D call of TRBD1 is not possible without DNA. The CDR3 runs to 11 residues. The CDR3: CARGGDQPQHF.

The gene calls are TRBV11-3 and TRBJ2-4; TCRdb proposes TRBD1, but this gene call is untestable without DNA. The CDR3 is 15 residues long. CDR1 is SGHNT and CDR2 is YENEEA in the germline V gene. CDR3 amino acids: CASSARQGAINIQYF.